In its sample, the clone carrying this T cell receptor (beta chain) was seen once. These data come from a study of blood T cell repertoires in COVID-19. Overall study: Both acute and convalescent COVID-19 samples were obtained from the United States, Italy and Spain. T cells, B-cell-depleted T cells, or PBMCs provided the cDNA or gDNA that served as material.

This CDR3 comprises 16 residues. Looked up from germline, CDR1 is LNHDA and CDR2 is SQIVND (reference sequence). V lost 4 bases and J lost 0, with 12 bases in between. Profiling relied on immunoSEQ multiplex PCR, and the TCRdb table lists in-frame clones only, not all of them. Of over 150,000 clones in the sample, 70% to 80% were seen once. This clonotype originated in a woman aged 50 to 60 with acute or convalescent COVID-19. Sample: peripheral blood. The V and J genes are TRBV19 and TRBJ2-2, with a possible D match to TRBD1 (6 bases). DNA for the CDR3: TGTGCCAGTAGTAGGACAGTTGGGGCGAACACCGGGGAGCTGTTTTTT. As protein: CASSRTVGANTGELFF.